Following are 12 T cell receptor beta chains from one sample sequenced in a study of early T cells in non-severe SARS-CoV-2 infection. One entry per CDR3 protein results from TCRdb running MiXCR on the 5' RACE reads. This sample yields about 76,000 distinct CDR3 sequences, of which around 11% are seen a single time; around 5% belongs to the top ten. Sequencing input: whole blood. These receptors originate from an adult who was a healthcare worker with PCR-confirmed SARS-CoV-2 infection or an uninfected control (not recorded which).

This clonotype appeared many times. CDR3 in amino acids: CASSPREVNQPQHF. The DNA of the CDR3 is TGTGCCAGCAGCCCCCGGGAAGTTAATCAGCCCCAGCATTTT. The genes are TRBV4-2 and TRBJ1-5, with D uncertain. V was trimmed by 4 bases and J by 4 bases, leaving 11 bases between them. The length of the CDR3 is 14 residues. Per the germline V gene, CDR1 is LGHNA and CDR2 is YNFKEQ.

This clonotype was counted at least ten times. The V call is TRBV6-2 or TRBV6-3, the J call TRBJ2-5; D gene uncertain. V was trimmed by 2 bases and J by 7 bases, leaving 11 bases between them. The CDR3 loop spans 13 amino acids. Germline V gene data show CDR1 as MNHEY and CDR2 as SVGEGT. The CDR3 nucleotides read TGTGCCAGCAGTTACCCCAAAGGTGGGACCCAGTACTTC. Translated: CASSYPKGGTQYF.

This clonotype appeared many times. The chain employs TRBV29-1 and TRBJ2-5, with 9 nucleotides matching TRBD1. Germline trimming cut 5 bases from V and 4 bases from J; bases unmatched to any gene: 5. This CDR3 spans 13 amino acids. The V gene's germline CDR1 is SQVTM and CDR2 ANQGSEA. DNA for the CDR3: TGCAGCGTTTCCACAGGGGGCGCAGAGACCCAGTACTTC. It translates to CSVSTGGAETQYF.

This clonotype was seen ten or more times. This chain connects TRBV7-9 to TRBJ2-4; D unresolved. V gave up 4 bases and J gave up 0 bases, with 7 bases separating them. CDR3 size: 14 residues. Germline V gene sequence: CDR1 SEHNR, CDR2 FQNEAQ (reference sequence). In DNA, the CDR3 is TGTGCCAGCAGCTCCGCTCTAGCCAAAAACATTCAGTACTTC. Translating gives CASSSALAKNIQYF. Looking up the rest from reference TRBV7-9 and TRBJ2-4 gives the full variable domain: DTGVSQNPRHKITKRGQNVTFRCDPISEHNRLYWYRQTLGQGPEFLTYFQNEAQLEKSRLLSDRFSAERPKGSFSTLEIQRTEQGDSAMYLCASSSALAKNIQYFGAGTRLSVL.

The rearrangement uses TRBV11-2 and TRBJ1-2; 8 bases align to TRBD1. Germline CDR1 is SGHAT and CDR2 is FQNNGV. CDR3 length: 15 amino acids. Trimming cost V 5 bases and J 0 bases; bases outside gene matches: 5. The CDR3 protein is CASSDPDRANYGYTF. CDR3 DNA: TGTGCCAGCAGCGATCCGGACAGGGCTAACTATGGCTACACCTTC.

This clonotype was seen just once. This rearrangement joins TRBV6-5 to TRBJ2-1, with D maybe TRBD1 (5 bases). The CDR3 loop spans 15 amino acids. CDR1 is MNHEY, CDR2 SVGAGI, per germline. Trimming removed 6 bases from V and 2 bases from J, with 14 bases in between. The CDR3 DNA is TGTGCCAGCAGAGATACAGGTTTCACCTACAATGAGCAGTTCTTC. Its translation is CASRDTGFTYNEQFF.

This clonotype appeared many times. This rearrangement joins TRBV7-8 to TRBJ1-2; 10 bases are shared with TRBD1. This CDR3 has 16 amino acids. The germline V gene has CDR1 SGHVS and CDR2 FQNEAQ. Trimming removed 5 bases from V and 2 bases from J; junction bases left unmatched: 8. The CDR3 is CASSGADRGPNYGYTF. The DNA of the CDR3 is TGTGCCAGCAGCGGGGCTGACAGGGGGCCAAACTATGGCTACACCTTC.

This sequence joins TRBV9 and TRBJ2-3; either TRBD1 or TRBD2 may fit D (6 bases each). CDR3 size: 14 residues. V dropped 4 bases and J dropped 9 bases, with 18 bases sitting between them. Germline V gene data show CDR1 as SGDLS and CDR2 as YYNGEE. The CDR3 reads CASSRPGGLATQYF. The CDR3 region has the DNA TGTGCCAGCAGCCGCCCCGGGGGCCTCGCAACGCAGTATTTT.

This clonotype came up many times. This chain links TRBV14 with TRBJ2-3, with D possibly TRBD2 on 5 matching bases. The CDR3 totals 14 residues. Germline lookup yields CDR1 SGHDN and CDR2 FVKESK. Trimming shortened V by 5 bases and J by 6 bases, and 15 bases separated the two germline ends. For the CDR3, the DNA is TGTGCCAGCAGCGCATGGTCCCTAGCCGATACGCAGTATTTT. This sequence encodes CASSAWSLADTQYF.

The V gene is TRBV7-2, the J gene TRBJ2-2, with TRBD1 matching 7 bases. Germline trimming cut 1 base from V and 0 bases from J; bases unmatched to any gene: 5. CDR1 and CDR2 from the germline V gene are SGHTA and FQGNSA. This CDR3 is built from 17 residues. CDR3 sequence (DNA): TGTGCCAGCAGCTTAGTGGGCAGGGGGACGAACACCGGGGAGCTGTTTTTT. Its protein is CASSLVGRGTNTGELFF.

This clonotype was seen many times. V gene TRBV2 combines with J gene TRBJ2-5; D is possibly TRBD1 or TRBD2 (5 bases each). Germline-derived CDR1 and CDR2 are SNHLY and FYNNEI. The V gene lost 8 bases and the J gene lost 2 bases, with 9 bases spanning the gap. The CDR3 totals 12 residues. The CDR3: CASWDVQETQYF. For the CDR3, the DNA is TGTGCCAGCTGGGACGTACAAGAGACCCAGTACTTC. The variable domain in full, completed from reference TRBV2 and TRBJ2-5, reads EPEVTQTPSHQVTQMGQEVILRCVPISNHLYFYWYRQILGQKVEFLVSFYNNEISEKSEIFDDQFSVERPDGSNFTLKIRSTKLEDSAMYFCASWDVQETQYFGPGTRLLVL.

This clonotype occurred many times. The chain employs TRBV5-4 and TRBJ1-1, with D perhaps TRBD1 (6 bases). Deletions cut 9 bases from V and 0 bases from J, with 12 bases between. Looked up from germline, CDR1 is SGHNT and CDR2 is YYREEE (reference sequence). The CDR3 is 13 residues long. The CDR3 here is CATLNRVNTEAFF. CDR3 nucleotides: TGTGCCACCTTGAACAGGGTGAACACTGAAGCTTTCTTT.